This TCR beta chain was recorded in a study of CD8 T cells in Susac syndrome (dated 2019 in TCRdb). Context from the whole study: Among the Susac syndrome patients who were sequenced, clinically active disease was present in six and clinical remission was observed in roughly eight. Whether CD8+ T cell activation and differentiation in Susac syndrome was antigen driven was tested using repertoire sequencing. At blood withdrawal, Susac syndrome patients were either therapy-naive, taking corticosteroids (in some cases with IVIg as well), or taking IVIg alone. Overall study results and their limits: The number of individuals in the TCR sequencing and HLA analysis was acknowledged as relatively small. In patients with Susac syndrome, the CD4+ T cell repertoire showed no detectable clonal expansion.

Peripheral blood CD8+ and CD4+ T cells from healthy donors, Susac syndrome patients and multiple sclerosis patients were profiled by high-throughput TCR beta sequencing. Recently defined diagnostic criteria for definite or probable disease were met by the Susac syndrome patients. Bulk CD8+ and CD4+ T cells were purified magnetically by negative isolation, whereas CD8+ TEMRA cells were enriched by FACS. Blood was drawn into EDTA tubes, processed within 24 hours, and PBMCs were isolated by density gradient centrifugation. PBMCs intended for TCR sequencing were cryopreserved in liquid nitrogen and were subsequently thawed in a 37 degrees C water bath. Purity of sorted or isolated CD4+, CD8+ and CD8+ TEMRA cells was at least 90%. The CDR3 contains 14 residues, cysteine and phenylalanine counted. The entry retains the CDR3 DNA only, 42 bases that are in frame from base 1. Taken from the germline V gene (reference sequence), the CDR1 and CDR2 loops are PRHDT and FYEKMQ. Trimming accounts for 2 bases at V and 7 bases at J, while the number of junction bases matched to no gene is 4.

RNA was extracted with the RNeasy kit and 0.5 to 1 ug was reverse transcribed using random hexamers. The immunoSEQ multiplex PCR assay, which covers 54 Vbeta and 13 Jbeta segments, was used to amplify TCR beta CDR3 regions. To correct PCR amplification bias, a synthetic template baseline was used for both primer optimization and computational correction. The original methods were these. Reads were assigned to V, D and J genes according to IMGT and analyzed in immunoSEQ Analyzer, with only productive sequences retained. Clonality was calculated as one minus the Shannon entropy normalized by log2 of the number of productive unique sequences. For each patient and control, public and private clones were evaluated within the 100 most prevalent clones. Clones were defined as Susac-specific when absent from the healthy and MS cohorts, from about a thousand published viral clones and from other ImmuneACCESS disease sequences. The public sequencing data were trimmed at Q25 with fastp and processed into clonotypes with MiXCR by TCRdb, which kept only in-frame beta chains. Entries are consolidated by CDR3 protein sequence, retaining the most common genes and DNA. V and J calls and clone size were set by TCRdb, not the authors. The sample data list hundreds of thousands of distinct CDR3 sequences, and 90% to 97% of these were observed just once. Approximately 0.1% of the sample comes from the top ten.

Note on this clonotype: Its cognate antigen has yet to be identified. It has no much larger one-base neighbor in the sample; base qualities were not kept.

The sequence was collected from a human donor with Susac syndrome. This sequence uses TRBV13 and TRBJ2-7, with TRBD2 identical over 11 junction bases. The sample taken for sequencing was CD4+ T cells from PBMCs. The CDR3 loop reads CASSLLAGGGEQYF. The DNA reads as follows: TGTGCCAGCAGCTTACTAGCGGGAGGTGGTGAGCAGTACTTC. Reference TRBV13 and TRBJ2-7 proteins supply the regions before and after the CDR3; the full variable domain is: AAGVIQSPRHLIKEKRETATLKCYPIPRHDTVYWYQQGPGQDPQFLISFYEKMQSDKGSIPDRFSAQQFSDYHSELNMSSLELGDSALYFCASSLLAGGGEQYFGPGTRLTVT.